This T cell receptor beta chain emerged from a study of cytomegalovirus exposure and HLA in healthy donors. The PCR had 60 Vbeta and 13 Jbeta primers. The assay was immunoSEQ multiplex PCR, and TCRdb's table has in-frame clones only and misses some. The repertoire holds about 170,000 clones, about 85% seen once, with 1% in the top ten. Study-level findings and limits: The later analysis indicated that the majority of CMV-associated TCR beta chains appeared HLA-restricted. After further analysis at a later stage, roughly 15,000 TCR beta sequences were associated with HLA alleles at 0.05 false discovery rate.

Notes on this clone: Its antigen remains unknown.

V shed 8 bases, J shed 8 bases, and the junction held 10 bases outside the gene matches. The CDR3 is made up of 15 amino acids. Germline assignment: CDR1 MDHEN and CDR2 SYDVKM. The source of this sequence is a boy younger than 10 in good health and CMV-seronegative. Material: PBMCs. V usage is TRBV28 and J usage is TRBJ1-6; 9 bases match TRBD1. CDR3 protein: CASLDRGQGHSPLHF. The CDR3 DNA reads TGTGCCAGCTTAGACCGGGGACAGGGACATTCACCCCTCCACTTT.